This TCR beta chain was sequenced for a study of blood T cells in healthy people across ages. Regarding the study as a whole: What prevented conclusive comparison of naive and antigen-experienced cells was that PBMCs were unsorted.

CDR3 length: 14 amino acids. Between the trimmed V and J ends, which lost 4 bases and 6 bases, there was a span of 14 bases. Germline CDR1 is ENHRY and CDR2 is SYGVKD. Primers used in a second PCR of roughly 7 to 12 cycles were a sample-barcoded 5' primer and a J-beta primer mix. TCRdb fed the 5' RACE reads into MiXCR, producing one record per CDR3 protein. The sample contains around 1.5 million distinct CDR3 sequences, around 42% of which appear only once. Comment on this clonotype: Its specificity is not known.

Specimen: blood. The TCR originated in a woman aged 18-29 years in good health. The chain links TRBV10-3 to TRBJ2-3, with TRBD2 as a possible D gene (6 bases). The CDR3 loop is CAISGSAGTDTQYF. CDR3 nucleotide sequence: TGTGCCATCAGTGGTAGCGCGGGGACCGATACGCAGTATTTT.